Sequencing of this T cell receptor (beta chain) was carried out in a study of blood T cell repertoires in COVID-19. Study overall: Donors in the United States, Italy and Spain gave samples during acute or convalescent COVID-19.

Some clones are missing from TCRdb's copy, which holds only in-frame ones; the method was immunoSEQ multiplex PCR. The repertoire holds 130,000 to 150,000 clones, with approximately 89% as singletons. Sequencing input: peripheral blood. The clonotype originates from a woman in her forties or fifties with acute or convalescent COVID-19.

CDR3 in amino acids: CASSGDTGAGEKLFF. In DNA form, the CDR3 reads TGCGCCAGCAGCGGTGACACAGGGGCGGGTGAAAAACTGTTTTTT. V gene TRBV5-1 combines with J gene TRBJ1-4; 7 bases are shared with TRBD1. J was trimmed by 7 bases and V by 4 bases; bases with no gene match: 10. The germline CDR1 and CDR2 sequences are SGHRS and YFSETQ. The CDR3 runs 15 residues.